Below, 23 T cell receptor beta chains from the same sample are listed, as sequenced in a study of blood T cells in healthy people across ages. A second PCR of about 7 to 12 cycles used a sample-barcoded 5' primer and a J-beta primer mix. TCRdb reprocessed the 5' RACE reads via MiXCR and lists one record per CDR3 protein. The data hold 2 million or so distinct CDR3 sequences, with approximately 50% observed a single time. The material sequenced was blood. Source of these receptors: a woman in her thirties or forties in good health.

This clonotype has more than one count but fewer than ten. The chain carries TRBV6-5 and TRBJ2-5; no firm D call. Per the germline V gene, CDR1 is MNHEY and CDR2 is SVGAGI. The germline V and J ends were trimmed by 0 bases and 1 base, with 9 bases remaining between them. The length of the CDR3 is 15 residues. The CDR3 sequence is CASSYSPRVQETQYF. The CDR3 DNA reads TGTGCCAGCAGTTACTCGCCACGGGTCCAAGAGACCCAGTACTTC.

Regarding this clonotype: An end of the junction differs from the germline gene, which may be a read error. The chain joins TRBV4-2 to TRBJ2-7; 8 bases fit TRBD2. The CDR3 contains 16 residues. Germline loops: CDR1 LGHNA, CDR2 YNFKEQ. The CDR3 loop is CAGSPGLARSSYEQYF. CDR3 bases: TGTGCCGGCAGCCCCGGACTAGCTAGGAGCTCCTACGAGCAGTACTTC.

This clonotype was seen a few times. A read error is possible here, since a much larger clone lies one base away. The chain recombines TRBV28 with TRBJ2-7; D is unresolved. Trimming removed 6 bases from V and 0 bases from J, with 6 bases in between. The CDR3 length is 12 residues. Germline CDR1 is MDHEN and CDR2 is SYDVKM. CDR3 coding DNA: TGTGCCAGCAGCCGGATCTCCTACGAGCAGTACTTC. The encoded protein is CASSRISYEQYF. Full variable domain (outside the CDR3, taken from reference TRBV28 and TRBJ2-7): DVKVTQSSRYLVKRTGEKVFLECVQDMDHENMFWYRQDPGLGLRLIYFSYDVKMKEKGDIPEGYSVSREKKERFSLILESASTNQTSMYLCASSRISYEQYFGPGTRLTVT.

This clonotype was observed a handful of times. The genes are TRBV28 and TRBJ2-1, with TRBD1 matching 11 bases. Germline V gene data show CDR1 as MDHEN and CDR2 as SYDVKM. The V gene end was trimmed by 4 bases and the J gene end by 8 bases; junction bases not matched to a gene: 10. The length of the CDR3 is 16 residues. CDR3 in DNA: TGTGCCAGCAGTTCAATGCGGGACAGGGGGAACGATGAGCAGTTCTTC. It is translated as CASSSMRDRGNDEQFF.

The chain combines TRBV20-1 with TRBJ2-7; no reliable D call. Germline values: CDR1 DFQATT, CDR2 SNEGSKA (reference sequence). The CDR3 contains 16 residues. V dropped 7 bases and J dropped 0 bases, with 22 bases sitting between them. The CDR3 protein is CSVSPLLAVSSYEQYF. The CDR3 DNA is TGCAGTGTTAGCCCCCTTTTGGCGGTGAGCTCCTACGAGCAGTACTTC.

This sequence joins TRBV6-2 or TRBV6-3 and TRBJ2-3; the match to TRBD2 covers 9 bases. V dropped 2 bases and J dropped 2; count of bases not matched to a gene: 17. Germline lookup yields CDR1 MNHEY and CDR2 SVGEGT. CDR3 length: 20 amino acids. The CDR3 here is CASSYPAGGPMPDNTDTQYF. The CDR3 nucleotides read TGTGCCAGCAGTTACCCGGCGGGGGGGCCGATGCCGGATAACACAGATACGCAGTATTTT.

V and J are TRBV7-2 and TRBJ1-2; 8 nucleotides match TRBD1. The CDR3 sequence is 13 residues long. Germline loops: CDR1 SGHTA, CDR2 FQGNSA. Trimming removed 7 bases from V and 4 bases from J; junction bases left unmatched: 5. In DNA, the CDR3 is TGTGCCAGCATCGTCGACAGGGGCTATGGCTACACCTTC. This translates into CASIVDRGYGYTF.

The chain couples TRBV28 to TRBJ2-1; unclear D gene. Germline CDR1 reads MDHEN; CDR2 reads SYDVKM. V lost 2 bases and J 6 bases, leaving 11 bases between the germline ends. The CDR3 is made up of 14 amino acids. The CDR3 protein is CASSLPTSFNEQFF. CDR3 sequence (DNA): TGTGCCAGCAGTTTACCCACGAGCTTCAATGAGCAGTTCTTC.

This clonotype was recorded a few times. The chain combines TRBV3-1 with TRBJ2-7, with 7 bases matching TRBD2. With V trimmed by 5 bases and J by 4 bases, 8 bases remained unmatched. The germline CDR1 and CDR2 sequences are LGHDT and YNNKEL (reference sequence). This CDR3 spans 14 amino acids. The DNA for the CDR3 is TGTGCCAGCAGCGGGGACTACAAGCAATACGAGCAGTACTTC. Protein product: CASSGDYKQYEQYF.

The chain links TRBV5-4 to TRBJ2-5; no clear D. The V end lost 4 bases, the J end lost 1 base, and 11 bases lay between the germline ends. The CDR3 is 14 residues long. Germline V lookup: CDR1 SGHNT, CDR2 YYREEE (reference sequence). The CDR3 region has the DNA TGTGCCAGCAGCCCCTCCCGTCTCCAAGAGACCCAGTACTTC. Its protein product is CASSPSRLQETQYF.

Comment on this clonotype: Mismatch with germline at one junction end may stem from a read error. V is TRBV4-1 and J is TRBJ2-5; tentatively, D is TRBD2 (5 bases). This CDR3 is built from 13 residues. Germline V gives CDR1 MGHRA, CDR2 YSYEKL. The DNA for the CDR3 is TGCGCCGGCAGCCAAGCGGTGGTGGAGACCCAGTACTTC. Protein product: CAGSQAVVETQYF.

The chain carries TRBV20-1 and TRBJ2-1; tentative D call: TRBD2 (5 bases). Per the germline V gene, CDR1 is DFQATT and CDR2 is SNEGSKA (reference sequence). Trimming left V 0 bases short and J 3 bases short, with 12 bases between. This CDR3 spans 15 amino acids. The CDR3 protein is CSARDRQRNYNEQFF. CDR3 in DNA: TGCAGTGCTAGAGATCGGCAGCGGAACTACAATGAGCAGTTCTTC.

This clonotype has a handful of counts. The chain combines TRBV11-2 with TRBJ2-7, with a weak D call TRBD1 (5 bases). The CDR3 spans 14 residues. Germline CDR1 reads SGHAT; CDR2 reads FQNNGV. Trimming stripped 5 bases from V and 1 base from J, with 12 bases between. CDR3 DNA: TGTGCCAGCAGCCCGGTTCAGGGATCCTACGAGCAGTACTTC. It codes for CASSPVQGSYEQYF.

The chain couples TRBV4-3 to TRBJ2-5, with D unresolved. Trimming took 1 base from V and 5 from J, leaving 8 bases between them. Germline lookup yields CDR1 LGHNA and CDR2 YSLEER. There are 13 residues in the CDR3. For the CDR3, the DNA is TGCGCCAGCAGCCAAGGGATTTGGGAGACCCAGTACTTC. Its protein is CASSQGIWETQYF.

This chain uses TRBV27 with TRBJ1-2; no clear D gene. Looked up from germline, CDR1 is MNHEY and CDR2 is SMNVEV (reference sequence). The CDR3 totals 13 residues. V gave up 2 bases and J gave up 7 bases, with 11 bases separating them. This chain's CDR3 is CASSLHPSTGYTF. CDR3 DNA: TGTGCCAGCAGTTTACACCCCTCTACTGGCTACACCTTC.

The genes are TRBV2 and TRBJ1-2, with D possibly matching TRBD1 (5 bases). In germline, CDR1 is SNHLY, CDR2 FYNNEI. V was shortened by 2 bases and J by 7 bases, with 14 bases between the two germline ends. The CDR3 spans 14 residues. The CDR3 protein is CASSEHGASGGYTF. The CDR3 bases are TGTGCCAGCAGTGAACACGGGGCGTCAGGTGGCTACACCTTC. The full variable domain, its missing parts supplied by reference TRBV2 and TRBJ1-2, is EPEVTQTPSHQVTQMGQEVILRCVPISNHLYFYWYRQILGQKVEFLVSFYNNEISEKSEIFDDQFSVERPDGSNFTLKIRSTKLEDSAMYFCASSEHGASGGYTFGSGTRLTVV.

V is TRBV6-2 or TRBV6-3 and J is TRBJ2-1, with 7 bases fitting TRBD2. Germline loops: CDR1 MNHEY, CDR2 SVGEGT. Germline trimming cut 8 bases from V and 1 base from J; bases unmatched to any gene: 8. CDR3 length equals 15 residues. The CDR3 protein is CASGERGGSYNEQFF. The CDR3 region has the DNA TGTGCCAGCGGCGAAAGGGGAGGGTCCTACAATGAGCAGTTCTTC.

The chain has TRBV29-1 and TRBJ2-6; D may correspond to TRBD1 or TRBD2 (5 bases each). Germline V gene sequence: CDR1 SQVTM, CDR2 ANQGSEA. This CDR3 has 16 amino acids. V dropped 4 bases and J dropped 0 bases, with 13 bases sitting between them. CDR3 nucleotides: TGCAGCGTTGCCCGGGGCGTGGGCTCTGGGGCCAACGTCCTGACTTTC. Translating it yields CSVARGVGSGANVLTF.

The chain recombines TRBV18 with TRBJ2-3, with D perhaps given as TRBD1 or TRBD2 (5 bases each). Germline V gives CDR1 KGHSH, CDR2 LQKENI. Between the trimmed V and J ends, which lost 0 bases and 9 bases, there was a span of 10 bases. CDR3 length: 13 amino acids. This chain's CDR3 is CASSPPSRGTQYF. DNA of the CDR3: TGTGCCAGCTCACCACCGTCCCGGGGCACGCAGTATTTT. Variable domain in full (rest from reference TRBV18 and TRBJ2-3): NAGVMQNPRHLVRRRGQEARLRCSPMKGHSHVYWYRQLPEEGLKFMVYLQKENIIDESGMPKERFSAEFPKEGPSILRIQQVVRGDSAAYFCASSPPSRGTQYFGPGTRLTVL.

This clonotype was picked up a small number of times. A junction boundary mismatches the germline segment, possibly from a read error. The chain carries TRBV4-1 and TRBJ2-2, with no clear D. The CDR3 has 13 amino acids. Looked up from germline, CDR1 is MGHRA and CDR2 is YSYEKL. CDR3 DNA: TGTGCCAGCAGCCAAGTCGGGACCGGGGAGCTGTTTTTT. Protein sequence: CASSQVGTGELFF.

This chain connects TRBV5-1 to TRBJ1-5, with D unclear. Germline V gives CDR1 SGHRS, CDR2 YFSETQ. Trimming left V 5 bases short and J 2 bases short, with 14 bases between. CDR3 length: 15 residues. The CDR3 sequence is CASSYDDPRNQPQHF. DNA for the CDR3: TGCGCCAGCAGTTACGATGACCCGCGCAATCAGCCCCAGCATTTT.

This clonotype was seen repeatedly, ten times or more. This sequence joins TRBV7-2 and TRBJ2-3; D remains unclear. This CDR3 is built from 14 residues. V lost 5 bases, J lost 6 bases, and 15 bases lay in between. CDR1 is SGHTA and CDR2 is FQGNSA in the germline V gene. The CDR3 DNA reads as TGTGCCAGCAGCCCCGACTCCCTTCGGGATACGCAGTATTTT. Amino acid sequence: CASSPDSLRDTQYF. The variable domain in full, with the rest retrieved from reference TRBV7-2 and TRBJ2-3, is GAGVSQSPSNKVTEKGKDVELRCDPISGHTALYWYRQSLGQGLEFLIYFQGNSAPDKSGLPSDRFSAERTGGSVSTLTIQRTQQEDSAVYLCASSPDSLRDTQYFGPGTRLTVL.

This clonotype was counted only a few times. The rearrangement links TRBV20-1 to TRBJ2-4; TRBD2 agrees at 7 bases. The J call may be faulty, since TRBJ2-7 better matches the DNA end. Per germline, CDR1 DFQATT and CDR2 SNEGSKA (reference sequence). The CDR3 is 15 residues long. The CDR3 here is CSASRPRGDMYEQYF. The CDR3 DNA reads TGCAGTGCTAGTAGACCCCGGGGGGATATGTACGAGCAGTACTTC.